This T cell receptor beta chain was captured by sequencing in a study of cytomegalovirus exposure and HLA in healthy donors. Study-level points and caveats: Upon later analysis, TCR association rates were observed to vary by HLA locus, being highest for DRB1 and lowest for HLA-C.

Concerning this clone: Antigen unknown.

CDR3 length: 15 residues. Germline CDR1 MNHEY, CDR2 SVGAGI. J was trimmed by 6 bases and V by 2 bases; bases with no gene match: 3. The PCR ran on 60 Vbeta and 13 Jbeta primers. Profiled with immunoSEQ multiplex PCR; TCRdb holds only in-frame clones, not every one. This listing includes some 48,000 clones. The specimen was PBMCs. The clonotype originates from a woman between 40 and 55 years old in good health and CMV-seronegative. J is TRBJ1-6 and V is TRBV6-5, with 8 bases fitting TRBD1. Here the CDR3 reads CASSYDRGLNSPLHF. CDR3 nucleotides: TGTGCCAGCAGTTACGACAGGGGCCTTAATTCACCCCTCCACTTT.